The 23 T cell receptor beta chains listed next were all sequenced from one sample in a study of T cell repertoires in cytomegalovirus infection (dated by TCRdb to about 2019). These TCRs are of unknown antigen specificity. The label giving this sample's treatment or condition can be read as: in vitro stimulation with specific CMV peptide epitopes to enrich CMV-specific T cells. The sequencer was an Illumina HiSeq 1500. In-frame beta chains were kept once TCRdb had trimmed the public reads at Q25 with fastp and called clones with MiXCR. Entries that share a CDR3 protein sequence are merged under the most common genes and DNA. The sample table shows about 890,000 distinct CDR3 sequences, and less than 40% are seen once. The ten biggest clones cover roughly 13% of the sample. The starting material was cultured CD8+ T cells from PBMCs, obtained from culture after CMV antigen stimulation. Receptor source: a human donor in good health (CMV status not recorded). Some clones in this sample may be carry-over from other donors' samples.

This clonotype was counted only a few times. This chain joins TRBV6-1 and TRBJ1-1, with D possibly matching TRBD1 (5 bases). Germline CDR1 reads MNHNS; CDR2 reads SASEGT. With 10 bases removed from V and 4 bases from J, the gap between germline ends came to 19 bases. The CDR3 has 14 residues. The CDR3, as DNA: TGTGCCACCCCGACGGGCCAGGGCCCCACTGAAGCTTTCTTT. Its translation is CATPTGQGPTEAFF.

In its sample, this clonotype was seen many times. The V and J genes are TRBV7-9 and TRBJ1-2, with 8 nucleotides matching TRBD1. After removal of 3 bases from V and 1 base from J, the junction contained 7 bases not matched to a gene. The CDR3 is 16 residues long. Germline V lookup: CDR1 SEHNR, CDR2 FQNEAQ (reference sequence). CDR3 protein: CASSFDRDRYNYGYTF. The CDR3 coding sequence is TGTGCCAGCAGCTTTGACCGGGACAGGTATAACTATGGCTACACCTTC.

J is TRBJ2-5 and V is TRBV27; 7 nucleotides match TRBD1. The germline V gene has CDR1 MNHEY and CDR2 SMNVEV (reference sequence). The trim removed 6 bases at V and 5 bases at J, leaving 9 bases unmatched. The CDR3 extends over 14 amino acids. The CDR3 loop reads CASSPTGMSETQYF. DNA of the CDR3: TGTGCCAGCAGCCCGACAGGGATGTCGGAGACCCAGTACTTC.

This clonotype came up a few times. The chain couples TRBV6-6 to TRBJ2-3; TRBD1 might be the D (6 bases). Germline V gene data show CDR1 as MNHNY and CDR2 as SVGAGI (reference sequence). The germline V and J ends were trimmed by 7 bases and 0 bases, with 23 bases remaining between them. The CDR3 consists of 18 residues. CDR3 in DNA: TGTGCCAGCACGGGGCCCGGGGACACCTATTCTAGCACAGATACGCAGTATTTT. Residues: CASTGPGDTYSSTDTQYF.

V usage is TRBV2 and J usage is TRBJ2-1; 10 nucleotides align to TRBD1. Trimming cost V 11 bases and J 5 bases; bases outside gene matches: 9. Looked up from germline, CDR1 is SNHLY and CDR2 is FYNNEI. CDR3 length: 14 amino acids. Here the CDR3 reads CAAPGTGENNEQFF. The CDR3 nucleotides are TGTGCCGCCCCCGGGACAGGGGAAAACAATGAGCAGTTCTTC.

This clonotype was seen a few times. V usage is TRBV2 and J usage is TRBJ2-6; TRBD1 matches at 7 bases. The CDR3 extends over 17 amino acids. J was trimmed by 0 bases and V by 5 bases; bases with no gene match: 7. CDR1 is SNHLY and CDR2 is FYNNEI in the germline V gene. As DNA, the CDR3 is TGTGCCAGCAGTACCCGGGACAGCCTCTCTGGGGCCAACGTCCTGACTTTC. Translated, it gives CASSTRDSLSGANVLTF.

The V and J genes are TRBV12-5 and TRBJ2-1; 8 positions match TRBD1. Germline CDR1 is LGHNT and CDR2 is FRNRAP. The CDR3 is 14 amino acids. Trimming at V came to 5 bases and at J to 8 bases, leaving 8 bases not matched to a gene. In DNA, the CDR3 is TGTGCTAGTGGTCTCGGACAGGGTGGCGATGAGCAGTTCTTC. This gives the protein CASGLGQGGDEQFF.

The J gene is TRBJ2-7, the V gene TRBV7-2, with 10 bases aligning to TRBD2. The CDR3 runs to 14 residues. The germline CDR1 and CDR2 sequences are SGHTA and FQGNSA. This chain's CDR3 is CVSSLLAGDYEQYV. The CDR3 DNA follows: TGTGTCAGCAGCTTGCTAGCGGGGGACTACGAGCAGTACGTC.

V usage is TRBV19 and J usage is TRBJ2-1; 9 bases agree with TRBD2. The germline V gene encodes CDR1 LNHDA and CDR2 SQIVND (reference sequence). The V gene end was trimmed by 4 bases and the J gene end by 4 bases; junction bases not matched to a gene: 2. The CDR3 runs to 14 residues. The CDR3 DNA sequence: TGTGCCAGTAGTACGCGGGGGGGTTACAATGAGCAGTTCTTC. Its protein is CASSTRGGYNEQFF.

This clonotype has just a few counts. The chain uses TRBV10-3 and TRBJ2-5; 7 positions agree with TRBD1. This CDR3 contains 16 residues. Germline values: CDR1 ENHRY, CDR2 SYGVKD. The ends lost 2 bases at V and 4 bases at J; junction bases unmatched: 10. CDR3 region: CAISETGQSTGETQYF. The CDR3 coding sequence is TGTGCCATCAGTGAGACGGGACAGTCAACAGGAGAGACCCAGTACTTC.

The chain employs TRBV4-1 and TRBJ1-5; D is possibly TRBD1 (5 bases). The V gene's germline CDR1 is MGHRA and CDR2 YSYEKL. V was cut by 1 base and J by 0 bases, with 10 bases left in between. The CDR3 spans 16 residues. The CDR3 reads CASSQVAGISNQPQHF. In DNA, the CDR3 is TGCGCCAGCAGCCAAGTCGCAGGGATTAGCAATCAGCCCCAGCATTTT.

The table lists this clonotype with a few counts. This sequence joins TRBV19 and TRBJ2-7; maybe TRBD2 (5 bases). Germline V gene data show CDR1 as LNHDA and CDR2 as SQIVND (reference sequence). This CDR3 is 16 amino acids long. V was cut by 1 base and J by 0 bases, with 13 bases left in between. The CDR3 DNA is TGTGCCAGTAGTATAGGACTAAGGTCGAGCTCCTACGAGCAGTACGTC. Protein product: CASSIGLRSSSYEQYV.

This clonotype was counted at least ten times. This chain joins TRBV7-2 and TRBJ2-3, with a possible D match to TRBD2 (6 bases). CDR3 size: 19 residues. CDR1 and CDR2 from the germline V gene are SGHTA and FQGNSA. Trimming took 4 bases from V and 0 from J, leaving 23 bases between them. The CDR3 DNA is TGTGCCAGCAGCTCAGACCTACAACTAGCTAGGCTTAGCACAGATACGCAGTATTTT. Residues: CASSSDLQLARLSTDTQYF.

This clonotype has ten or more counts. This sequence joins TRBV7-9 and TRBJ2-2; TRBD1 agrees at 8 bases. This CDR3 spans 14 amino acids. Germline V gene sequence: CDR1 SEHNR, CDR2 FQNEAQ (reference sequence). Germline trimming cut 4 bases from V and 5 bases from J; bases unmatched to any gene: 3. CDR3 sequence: CASSWTGSTGELFF. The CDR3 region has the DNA TGTGCCAGCAGCTGGACAGGGAGTACCGGGGAGCTGTTTTTT.

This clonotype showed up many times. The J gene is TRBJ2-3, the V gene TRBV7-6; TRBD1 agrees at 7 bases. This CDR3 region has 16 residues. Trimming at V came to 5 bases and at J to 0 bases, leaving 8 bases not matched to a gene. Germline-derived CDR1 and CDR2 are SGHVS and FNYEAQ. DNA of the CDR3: TGTGCCAGCAGCCCCGAATGGGACAGCAGCACAGATACGCAGTATTTT. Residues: CASSPEWDSSTDTQYF.

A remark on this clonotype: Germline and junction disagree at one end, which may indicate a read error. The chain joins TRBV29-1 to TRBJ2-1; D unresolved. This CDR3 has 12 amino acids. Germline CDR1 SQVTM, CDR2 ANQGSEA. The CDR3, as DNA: TGCAGCGGGATTAGCTCCTACAATGAGCAGTCCTTC. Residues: CSGISSYNEQSF.

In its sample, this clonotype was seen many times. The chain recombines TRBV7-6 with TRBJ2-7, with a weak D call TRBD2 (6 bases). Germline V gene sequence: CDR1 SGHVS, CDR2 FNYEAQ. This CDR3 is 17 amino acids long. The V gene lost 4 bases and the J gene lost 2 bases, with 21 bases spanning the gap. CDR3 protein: CASSSGSRGASPYEQYF. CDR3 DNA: TGTGCCAGCAGCTCCGGTTCCCGCGGGGCCTCCCCCTACGAGCAGTACTTC.

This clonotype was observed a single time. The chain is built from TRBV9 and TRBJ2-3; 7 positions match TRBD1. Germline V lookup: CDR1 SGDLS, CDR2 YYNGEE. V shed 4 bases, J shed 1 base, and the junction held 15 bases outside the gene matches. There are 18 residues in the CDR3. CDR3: CASSINRDSGPGTDTQYF. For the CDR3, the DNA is TGTGCCAGCAGCATTAACCGGGACAGTGGGCCAGGCACAGATACGCAGTATTTT.

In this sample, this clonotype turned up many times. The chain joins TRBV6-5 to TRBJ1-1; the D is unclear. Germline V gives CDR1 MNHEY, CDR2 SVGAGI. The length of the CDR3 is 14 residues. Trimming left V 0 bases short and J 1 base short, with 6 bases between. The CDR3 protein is CASSYSNENTEAFF. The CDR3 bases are TGTGCCAGCAGTTACTCCAACGAGAACACTGAAGCTTTCTTT.

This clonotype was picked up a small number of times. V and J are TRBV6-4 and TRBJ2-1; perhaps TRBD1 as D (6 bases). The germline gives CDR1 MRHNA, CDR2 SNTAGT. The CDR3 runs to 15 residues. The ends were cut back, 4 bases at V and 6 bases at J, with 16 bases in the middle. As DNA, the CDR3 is TGTGCCAGCAGTGTCCAGGGGCCCCCCTTCAATGAGCAGTTCTTC. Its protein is CASSVQGPPFNEQFF.

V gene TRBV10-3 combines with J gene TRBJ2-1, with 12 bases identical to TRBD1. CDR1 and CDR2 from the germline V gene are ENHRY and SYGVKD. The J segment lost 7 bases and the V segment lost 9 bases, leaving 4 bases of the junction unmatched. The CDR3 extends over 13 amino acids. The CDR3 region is CAMWGQGANEQFF. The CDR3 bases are TGTGCCATGTGGGGACAGGGGGCGAATGAGCAGTTCTTC.

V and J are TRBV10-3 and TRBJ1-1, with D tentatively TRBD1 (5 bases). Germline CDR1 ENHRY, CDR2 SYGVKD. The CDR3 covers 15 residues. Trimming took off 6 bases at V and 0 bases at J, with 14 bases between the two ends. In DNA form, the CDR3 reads TGTGCCATCAGGATCCCGGGACCCATGAACACTGAAGCTTTCTTT. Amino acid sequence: CAIRIPGPMNTEAFF.

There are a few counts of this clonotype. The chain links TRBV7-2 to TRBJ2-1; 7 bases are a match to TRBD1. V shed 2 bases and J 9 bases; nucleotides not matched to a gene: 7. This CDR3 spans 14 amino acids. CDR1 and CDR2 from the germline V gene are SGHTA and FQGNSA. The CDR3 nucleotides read TGTGCCAGCAGCTTAAACAGGGGTGGGAGTGAGCAGTTCTTC. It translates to CASSLNRGGSEQFF.